The text below deals with one T cell receptor (beta chain). This record comes from a study of blood T cell repertoires in COVID-19. In the study overall: The United States, Italy and Spain supplied acute and convalescent COVID-19 samples.

CDR1 and CDR2 (germline): MNHEY, SMNVEV (reference sequence). The V gene end was trimmed by 1 base and the J gene end by 6 bases; junction bases not matched to a gene: 10. The CDR3 contains 17 residues. As originally analysed: Researchers report that nucleated cell counts were estimated from reference gene primer amplification. Repertoires were generated with immunoSEQ multiplex PCR, while TCRdb's copy carries only in-frame clones and drops some. V, J and clone size are taken as reported in that table, and D and trimming were inferred from the DNA itself. This table has some 150,000 clones, 75% to 90% appearing once.

The sequenced sample was peripheral blood. This receptor was identified in a middle-aged woman with acute or convalescent COVID-19. V usage is TRBV27 and J usage is TRBJ2-1, with 9 bases lining up with TRBD2. CDR3 residues: CASSLLTIAGVINEQFF. The CDR3, as DNA: TGTGCCAGCAGTTTATTAACCATAGCGGGAGTAATCAATGAGCAGTTCTTC.